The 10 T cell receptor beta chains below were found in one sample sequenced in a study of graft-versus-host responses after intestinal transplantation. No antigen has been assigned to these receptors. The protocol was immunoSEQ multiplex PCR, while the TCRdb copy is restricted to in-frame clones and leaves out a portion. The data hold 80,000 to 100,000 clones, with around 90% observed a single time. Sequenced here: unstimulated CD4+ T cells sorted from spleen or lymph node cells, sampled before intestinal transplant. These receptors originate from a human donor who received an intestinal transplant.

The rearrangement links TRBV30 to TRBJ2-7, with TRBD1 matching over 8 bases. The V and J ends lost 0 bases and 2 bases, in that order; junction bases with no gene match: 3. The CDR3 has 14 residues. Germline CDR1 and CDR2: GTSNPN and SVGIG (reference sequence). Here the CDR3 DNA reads TGTGCCTGGAGTGTAGGACAGGGCCCCTACGAGCAGTACTTC. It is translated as CAWSVGQGPYEQYF.

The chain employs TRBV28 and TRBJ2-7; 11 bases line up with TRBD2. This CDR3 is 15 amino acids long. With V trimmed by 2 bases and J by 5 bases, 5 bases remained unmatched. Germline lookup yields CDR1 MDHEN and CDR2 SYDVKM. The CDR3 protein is CASSLPSGRRDEQYF. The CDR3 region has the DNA TGTGCCAGCAGTTTACCTAGCGGGAGGAGGGACGAGCAGTACTTC.

CDR3 sequence reads: CSGGTDTEAFF. DNA of the CDR3: TGCAGCGGTGGGACAGACACTGAAGCTTTCTTT. The rearrangement uses TRBV29-1 and TRBJ1-1; 7 nucleotides line up with TRBD1. Germline V gene lookup returns CDR1 SQVTM and CDR2 ANQGSEA. The CDR3 contains 11 residues. With V trimmed by 7 bases and J by 3 bases, 2 bases remained unmatched.

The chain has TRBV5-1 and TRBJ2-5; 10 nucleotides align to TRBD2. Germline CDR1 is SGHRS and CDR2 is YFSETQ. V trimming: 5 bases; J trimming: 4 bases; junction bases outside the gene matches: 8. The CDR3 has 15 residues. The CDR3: CASSSIAGGPETQYF. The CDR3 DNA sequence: TGCGCCAGCAGTTCGATAGCGGGAGGCCCAGAGACCCAGTACTTC. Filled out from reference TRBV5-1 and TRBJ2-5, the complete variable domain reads KAGVTQTPRYLIKTRGQQVTLSCSPISGHRSVSWYQQTPGQGLQFLFEYFSETQRNKGNFPGRFSGRQFSNSRSEMNVSTLELGDSALYLCASSSIAGGPETQYFGPGTRLLVL.

CDR3 loop: CASSLSLGRQGVGSTNEKLFF. In DNA form, the CDR3 reads TGTGCCAGCAGTTTATCGCTCGGCAGACAGGGCGTAGGATCAACTAATGAAAAACTGTTTTTT. V usage is TRBV28 and J usage is TRBJ1-4, with 7 bases aligning to TRBD1. The CDR3 runs 21 residues. Germline V CDR1 and CDR2: MDHEN, SYDVKM. The ends lost 1 base at V and 0 bases at J; junction bases unmatched: 17. The full variable domain, its missing parts supplied by reference TRBV28 and TRBJ1-4, is DVKVTQSSRYLVKRTGEKVFLECVQDMDHENMFWYRQDPGLGLRLIYFSYDVKMKEKGDIPEGYSVSREKKERFSLILESASTNQTSMYLCASSLSLGRQGVGSTNEKLFFGSGTQLSVL.

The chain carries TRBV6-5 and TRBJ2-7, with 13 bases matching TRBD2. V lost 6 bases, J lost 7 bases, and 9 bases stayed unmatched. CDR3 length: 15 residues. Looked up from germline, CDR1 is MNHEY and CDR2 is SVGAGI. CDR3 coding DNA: TGTGCCAGCAGGACGACTAGCGGGAGGTCTCGGGAGCAGTACTTC. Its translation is CASRTTSGRSREQYF.

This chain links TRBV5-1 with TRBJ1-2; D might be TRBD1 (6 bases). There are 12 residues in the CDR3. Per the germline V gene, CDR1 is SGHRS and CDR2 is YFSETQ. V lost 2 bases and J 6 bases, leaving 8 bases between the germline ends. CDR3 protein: CASSLQGDGYTF. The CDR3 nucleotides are TGCGCCAGCAGCTTACAGGGAGATGGCTACACCTTC.

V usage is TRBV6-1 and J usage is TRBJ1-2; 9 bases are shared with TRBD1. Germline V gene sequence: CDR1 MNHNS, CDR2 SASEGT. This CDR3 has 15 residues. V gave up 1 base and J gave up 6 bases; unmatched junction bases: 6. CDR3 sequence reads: CASSEGRTGEDGYTF. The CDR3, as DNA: TGTGCCAGCAGTGAAGGCAGGACAGGGGAGGATGGCTACACCTTC.

The CDR3: CASSLKAGSRGGAFF. CDR3 in DNA: TGCGCCAGCAGCTTGAAGGCGGGTAGCCGGGGGGGAGCTTTCTTT. The chain recombines TRBV5-1 with TRBJ1-1; maybe TRBD1 (5 bases). Germline V gene sequence: CDR1 SGHRS, CDR2 YFSETQ. V lost 1 base, J lost 10 bases, and 20 bases lay in between. The CDR3 spans 15 residues.

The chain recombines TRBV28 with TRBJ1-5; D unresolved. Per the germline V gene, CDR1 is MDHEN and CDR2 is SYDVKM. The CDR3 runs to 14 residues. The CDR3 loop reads CPTYLGVGGQPQHF. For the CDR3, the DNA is TGTCCAACATATCTAGGTGTCGGCGGACAGCCCCAGCATTTT.